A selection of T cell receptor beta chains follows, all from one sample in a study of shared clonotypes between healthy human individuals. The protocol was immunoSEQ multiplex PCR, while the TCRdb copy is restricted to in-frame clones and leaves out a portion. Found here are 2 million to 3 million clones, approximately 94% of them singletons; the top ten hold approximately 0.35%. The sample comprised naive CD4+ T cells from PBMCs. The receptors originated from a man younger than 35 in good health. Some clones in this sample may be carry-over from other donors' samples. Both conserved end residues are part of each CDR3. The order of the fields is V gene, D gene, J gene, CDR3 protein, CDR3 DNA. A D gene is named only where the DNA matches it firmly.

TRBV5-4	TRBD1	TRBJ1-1	CASSLDRVTEAFF	TGTGCCAGCAGCCTGGACAGGGTCACCGAAGCTTTCTTT
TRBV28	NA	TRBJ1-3	CASSQIGNTIYF	TGTGCCAGCAGCCAAATCGGAAACACCATATATTTT
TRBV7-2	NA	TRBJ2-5	CASSLTTGQPQYF	TGTGCCAGCAGCTTAACGACAGGCCAGCCCCAGTACTTC
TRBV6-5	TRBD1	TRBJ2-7	CASRDRELGEQYF	TGTGCCAGCAGGGACAGGGAACTTGGGGAGCAGTACTTC
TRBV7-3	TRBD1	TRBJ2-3	CASSSDGQATDTQYF	TGTGCCAGCAGCTCGGACGGACAGGCAACAGATACGCAGTATTTT
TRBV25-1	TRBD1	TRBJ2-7	CASRGQGPYEQYF	TGTGCCAGCAGGGGACAGGGACCCTACGAGCAGTACTTC
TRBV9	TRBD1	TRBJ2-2	CASSVGGTGVIGELFF	TGTGCCAGCAGCGTAGGAGGGACAGGGGTCATCGGGGAGCTGTTTTTT
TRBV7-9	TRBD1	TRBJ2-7	CASSLVGTGGYEQYF	TGTGCCAGCAGCTTAGTAGGGACAGGGGGCTACGAGCAGTACTTC
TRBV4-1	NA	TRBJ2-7	CASSHNRAEQYF	TGCGCCAGCAGCCACAACAGGGCTGAGCAGTACTTC
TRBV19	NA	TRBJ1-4	CASSGASGTTNEKLFF	TGTGCCAGTAGTGGGGCCTCAGGGACAACTAATGAAAAACTGTTTTTT
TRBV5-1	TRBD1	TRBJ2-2	CASSLAVQGETGELFF	TGCGCCAGCAGCTTGGCGGTCCAGGGGGAAACCGGGGAGCTGTTTTTT
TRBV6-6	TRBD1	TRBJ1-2	CASSYGGQYGYTF	TGTGCCAGCAGTTACGGGGGACAGTATGGCTACACCTTC
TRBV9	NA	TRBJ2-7	CASSPPVGISYEQYF	TGTGCCAGCAGCCCCCCTGTTGGGATCTCCTACGAGCAGTACTTC
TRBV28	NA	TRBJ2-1	CASSLVSSDYNEQFF	TGTGCCAGCAGTTTAGTATCTAGCGACTACAATGAGCAGTTCTTC